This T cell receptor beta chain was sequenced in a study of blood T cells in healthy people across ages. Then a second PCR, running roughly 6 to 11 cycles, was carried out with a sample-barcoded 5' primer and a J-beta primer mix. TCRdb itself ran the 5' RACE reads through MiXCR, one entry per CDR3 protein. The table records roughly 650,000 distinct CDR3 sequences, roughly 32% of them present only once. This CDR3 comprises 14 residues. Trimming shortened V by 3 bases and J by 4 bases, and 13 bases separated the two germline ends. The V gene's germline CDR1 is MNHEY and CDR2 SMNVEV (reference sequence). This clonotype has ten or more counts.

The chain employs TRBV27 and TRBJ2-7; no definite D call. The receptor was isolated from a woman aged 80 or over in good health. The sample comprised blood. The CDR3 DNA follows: TGTGCCAGCAGTTTGGGCCACCCGGGTTACGAGCAGTACTTC. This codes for CASSLGHPGYEQYF.